This T cell receptor beta chain comes out of a study of cytomegalovirus exposure and HLA in healthy donors (dated by TCRdb to between 2016 and 2019). Notes on the research overall: An earlier analysis of some 620 of the donors reported under 300 Gb of sequence data and 100 million to 120 million unique TCR beta sequences obtained from around 170 million T cells. About 310 gigabases of sequencing data and tens of millions of unique TCR sequences were included in an early release covering several hundred HLA-typed donors. HLA typing covered class I and class II loci at four-digit resolution. The number of donors typed differed by locus, with about 629-640 for A, B, C, DRB1 and DQB1, 522 for DQA1, approximately 580 for DPA1, and 450 to 480 for DPB1. The study was designed to test whether signatures of past pathogen exposure could be identified by cataloging public T cell receptors. In a later genetic analysis, genome-wide SNP genotypes for about three fifths of the roughly 670 donors were used, and that subset was treated as a discovery cohort. The study profiled the T cell repertoires of 500 to 800 subjects by immunosequencing and related them to cytomegalovirus serostatus. In a later analysis, previously published TCR beta repertoires from 550 to 750 donors were re-analyzed and high-resolution HLA genotyping was added so that TCR occurrence patterns could be studied. Of the roughly 410 genotyped donors, over 80% were placed in the genetic ancestry cluster associated with self-reported Caucasian donors. Every repertoire in the discovery cohort had been generated on one and the same sequencing platform. The study combined high-throughput TCR immunosequencing, statistical association of individual TCRs with disease status, and machine learning to predict cytomegalovirus infection status. In addition to the first cohort of 650 to 800 subjects, a separate validation cohort of about 120 different subjects was used. Four or five DR-DQ haplotypes were handled as single units for association and clustering because linkage in the cohort was strong. Donor age, sex, ethnicity and CMV serostatus were compiled together with the repertoire data. An earlier analysis of roughly 580 of the donors used high-throughput TCR beta sequencing to judge whether each TCR beta V gene segment behaved as functional or pseudogenic. Across 398 genotyped donors of the cohort, an average of about 240,000 unique TCR beta nucleotide sequences per donor were sequenced, and 15% to 20% of those sequences were non-productive. In the later analysis, no new phenotypic data were used to find candidate immune exposures; instead, reliance was placed on TCR beta sequences and their occurrence across donors. General findings and caveats noted by the study authors: The only immune exposure information available for the cohort was CMV serostatus. According to a later analysis, parvovirus B19, influenza, CMV and Epstein-Barr virus appeared linked to several top co-occurrence clusters. The classifier was reported to diagnose cytomegalovirus status with high specificity and sensitivity in both the original cohort and the validation cohort. Because some donors lacked HLA typing at each locus, the association tests relied only on the typed subset. A later analysis found that TCR association rates varied across HLA loci, with DRB1 alleles showing the most associated TCRs and HLA-C alleles the fewest. Linkage disequilibrium might explain the correlated functional status among segregating V segments, but an unknown experimental factor could not be ruled out. Most CMV-associated TCR beta chains appeared to be HLA-restricted in a later analysis, and the HLA associations seemed to be driven largely by CMV exposure. Because the 87-base-pair reads could not distinguish some IMGT-functional V segments, including TRBV6-2 and TRBV6-3, those segments were excluded. Sequencing depth was assumed to be roughly uniform across donors in the presence/absence analyses, though that assumption may not hold. A total of fewer than 200 TCR beta chains were listed by the study as associated with cytomegalovirus. In a later genetic analysis, fewer N-insertions in productive TCRs were reported among donors in an Asian-associated ancestry cluster than the approximately 670-donor mean. In vitro tests confirmed that a few of the cytomegalovirus-associated TCR beta chains recognize cytomegalovirus antigens. Broadly in line with IMGT annotations, most TCR beta V segments showed up in productive rearrangements about 87% or about 30% of the time in an earlier analysis of approximately 640 of the donors. Because counts were too low, about 15 rarely observed V segments, including chromosome 9 orphons, were left out of the earlier analysis of some 600 of the donors. A further reported finding was that TCR beta sequences accurately predicted the HLA-A and HLA-B alleles for most subjects in the first cohort. Specific HLA alleles were associated with 15,000 to 20,000 TCR beta sequences at a false discovery rate of 0.05 in a later analysis. It was suggested by the authors that the approach could potentially be generalized to other disease states and immunological phenotypes. In a later analysis, HLA-associated TCR beta chains showed more clonal expansion and lower generation probabilities than non-associated chains that were equally common. Only TCR beta chains were sequenced in this cohort, and the absence of alpha or paired-chain data limited detectable features. In a later genetic analysis, a missense DCLRE1C variant was associated with V-gene and J-gene trimming of TCR beta chains, and the association was replicated in an independent cohort. A group of highly shared sequence variants was considered likely to be a technical artifact of the sequencing pipeline. Strong co-occurrence of HLA alleles, especially DR and DQ, made assigning TCR associations to individual alleles difficult. Across donors, most TCR sequences were observed very rarely, whereas some public TCRs were present in many individuals.

Points on this clone: Its target antigen remains unknown. Nothing much larger sits one base from this clone, and base qualities are not available.

The CDR3 starts with the cysteine, ends with the phenylalanine, and has 14 residues. Of the read, only the CDR3 DNA is kept; its 42 bases are in frame from base 1. V loses 7 bases at its end and J loses 8 bases; junction bases beyond the gene matches: 9. The germline V gene yields MDHEN for CDR1 and SYDVKM for CDR2. Library preparation was by the immunoSEQ multiplex PCR assay. The multiplex PCR relied on a mix of 60 forward primers for TCR Vbeta segments and 13 reverse primers for TCR Jbeta segments. Amplification of the CDR3 region of rearranged TCR beta genes was performed with a multiplex PCR assay on genomic DNA. The amplified TCR beta libraries were sequenced on the Illumina HiSeq System as 87-base-pair reads. The study's processing was this. In a later analysis, some 80 million unique TCR beta chains were counted across the roughly 670 repertoires, and roughly 11 million of these chains were shared by at least two donors. Raw reads were error-corrected and collapsed into unique sequences by a nearest-neighbor algorithm in which closely related sequences were merged to remove PCR and sequencing errors. Alignment of CDR3 sequences to IMGT reference sequences was used to assign V, D and J gene segments. Each retained sequence needed at least a six-nucleotide match to both a V gene segment and a J gene segment. A rearrangement counted as productive if the CDR3 had no stop codons and remained in frame with V and J, and every other rearrangement counted as non-productive. Following IMGT convention, CDR3 was defined as the stretch from the second conserved V-encoded cysteine to the conserved J-encoded phenylalanine. Sequences without an unambiguous match to a single V gene segment were excluded from the earlier analysis of almost 600 of the donors. An earlier analysis of approximately 590 of the donors classified V segments as functional when productive rearrangements were above 56.7% and as segregating when the standard deviation between donors was above 5%. A statistical classification framework was built for diagnosing cytomegalovirus status from the catalog of TCR beta chain sequences. A later analysis assigned V and J genes by comparing TCR nucleotide sequences with IMGT/GENE-DB human TR gene sequences. A later analysis assigned CDR3 sequences and most-parsimonious VDJ recombination scenarios with the TCRdist pipeline. In a later analysis, each TCR beta chain was defined by its CDR3 amino acid sequence together with its V-gene family, and reads without a unique V-gene family were excluded. A later analysis removed 500 to 600 highly shared, low-generation-probability nucleotide sequences to deal with suspected cross-contamination and a sequencing artifact. For each public chain, a later analysis derived a clonal expansion index from normalized ranks of inferred template counts within each repertoire. In a later analysis, generation probabilities were computed with a VDJ recombination model fitted to out-of-frame rearrangements, and the resulting probabilities were checked against IGoR. In a later analysis, hypergeometric tests were used to score TCR-TCR, TCR-HLA and TCR-CMV co-occurrence, with a repertoire-size bias correction applied to TCR pairs. In a later analysis, false discovery rates were estimated by permuting HLA or CMV assignments 20 times. A later analysis grouped co-occurring TCRs with DBSCAN, adding TCRdist sequence similarity when clustering within HLA-allele-positive subsets. For co-occurrence clustering, repertoires with fewer than 30,000 or more than 120,000 public chains were excluded, along with roughly five repertoires with anomalous nucleotide sharing. Imported from immuneACCESS, the table was reduced by TCRdb to in-frame sequences with V and J called. These copies leave out some clones; in studies compared against another copy, an unresolved V gene accounts for under half, and the cause of the remainder is not known. That table gives V, J and clone size, and the DNA gave D and trimming. Across this sample there are 95,000 to 110,000 clones, with roughly 72% seen only once. The ten largest make up 5% to 6% of the sample.

In total, around 600 healthy bone marrow donors made up the cohort. All cohort members were sampled while nominally healthy, although unrecorded immune exposures were likely present. The donor tested CMV seropositive and was one of the 289 seropositive cohort members. A peripheral blood sample was collected from each donor, and TCR beta sequencing was performed on peripheral blood mononuclear cells. Genomic DNA was extracted from the blood cell samples with the Qiagen DNeasy Blood Extraction Kit. The V and J genes are TRBV28 and TRBJ1-2, with 11 junctional bases fitting TRBD1. Sequenced input: PBMCs. The origin of this receptor is a young woman in good health and CMV-seropositive. The nucleotide sequence is given as TGTGCCAGCAAACCCGGGACAGGGGGAACGGGCTACACCTTC. This sequence encodes CASKPGTGGTGYTF.